The entry below describes one TCR beta chain. Its target is unknown. The germline V gene encodes CDR1 SGHNT and CDR2 YYREEE (reference sequence). V was shortened by 7 bases and J by 8 bases, with 21 bases between the two germline ends. The CDR3 extends over 14 amino acids. The data were taken from a study of graft-versus-host responses after intestinal transplantation. The protocol was immunoSEQ multiplex PCR, while the TCRdb copy is restricted to in-frame clones and leaves out a portion. The data contain 37,000 or so clones, around 90% of them seen just once; the ten biggest clones take up more than 15%. Notes on the study in general: Patients with graft-donor T cell macrochimerism had high graft-versus-host to host-versus-graft clonal ratios in allografts.

Processing released intraepithelial and lamina propria lymphocytes from the graft tissue. This receptor was identified in a human patient who received an intestinal transplant, so some T cells may come from the graft donor. Sequences were derived from ileum tissue, sampled more than 200 days after intestinal transplant. The chain joins TRBV5-4 to TRBJ1-2; unclear D gene. Here the CDR3 reads CASRYWFGPRGYTF. As DNA, the CDR3 is TGTGCCAGCCGCTATTGGTTCGGTCCAAGAGGCTACACCTTC.